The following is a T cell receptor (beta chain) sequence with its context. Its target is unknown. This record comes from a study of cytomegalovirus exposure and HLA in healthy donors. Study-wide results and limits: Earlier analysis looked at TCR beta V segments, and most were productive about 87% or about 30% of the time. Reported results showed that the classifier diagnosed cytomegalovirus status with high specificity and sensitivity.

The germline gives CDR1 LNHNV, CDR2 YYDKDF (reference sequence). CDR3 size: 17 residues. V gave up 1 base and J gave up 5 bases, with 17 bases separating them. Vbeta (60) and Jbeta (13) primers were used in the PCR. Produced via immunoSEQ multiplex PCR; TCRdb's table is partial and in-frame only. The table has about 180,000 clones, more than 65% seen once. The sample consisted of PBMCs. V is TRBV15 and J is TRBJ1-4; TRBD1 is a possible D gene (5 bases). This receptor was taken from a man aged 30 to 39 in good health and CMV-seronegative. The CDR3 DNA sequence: TGTGCCACCAGCAGAGTCGGGTTAGGGGTGGGAAATGAAAAACTGTTTTTT. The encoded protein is CATSRVGLGVGNEKLFF.